There are many counts of the clone carrying this T cell receptor (beta chain). Its antigen remains unknown. This sample was included in a study of spatial heterogeneity in lung cancer. General study findings and limits: Expanded tumor TCRs that were ubiquitous appeared in blood more at resection than follow-up.

Specified time point: blood at routine non-recurrence follow-up after resection. The authors sequenced whole RNA from tumor, nontumor lung or frozen PBMC without sorting. TCRdb recomputed calls from the 5' RACE reads with MiXCR, one row per CDR3 protein. The sample records about 11,000 distinct CDR3 sequences, roughly a tenth being singletons. Sequenced material: PBMCs, taken at follow-up. The source of this sequence is a female donor with early-stage non-small cell lung cancer.

CDR3 loop: CASSEVGREQFF. In DNA form, the CDR3 reads TGTGCCAGCAGTGAAGTCGGAAGGGAGCAGTTCTTC. The gene calls are TRBV6-1 and TRBJ2-1; D is unresolved. Per germline, CDR1 MNHNS and CDR2 SASEGT. V lost 1 base and J lost 10, with 8 bases in between. The CDR3 runs to 12 residues.